The 30 T cell receptor beta chains reported below all come from one sample, sequenced in a study of blood T cell repertoires in COVID-19. The repertoire was sequenced with immunoSEQ multiplex PCR; TCRdb's copy has only in-frame clones and lacks some. The sample holds about 360,000 clones, around nine tenths seen once. The source material was peripheral blood. The receptors here all came from a human donor in a cohort sampled during active COVID-19.

This rearrangement joins TRBV7-8 to TRBJ2-7; possible D gene TRBD1, 5 bases. V lost 5 bases, J lost 7 bases, and 12 bases lay in between. Germline V lookup: CDR1 SGHVS, CDR2 FQNEAQ. The CDR3 sequence is 12 residues long. CDR3 bases: TGTGCCAGCAGCCCCAGGGTTGGGGAGCAGTACTTC. Its protein product is CASSPRVGEQYF.

CDR3 in amino acids: CASSFVAGLAVNTGELFF. DNA for the CDR3: TGTGCCAGCAGTTTTGTCGCCGGGCTAGCGGTTAACACCGGGGAGCTGTTTTTT. V gene TRBV27 combines with J gene TRBJ2-2; TRBD2 agrees at 7 bases. The CDR3 is 18 amino acids. CDR1 is MNHEY and CDR2 is SMNVEV in the germline V gene (reference sequence). The V and J ends lost 3 bases and 2 bases, in that order; junction bases with no gene match: 12.

V gene TRBV11-1 combines with J gene TRBJ2-7; tentatively, D is TRBD1 (5 bases). CDR3 size: 15 residues. Germline V CDR1 and CDR2: SGHAT, FQDESV (reference sequence). The V end lost 1 base, the J end lost 7 bases, and 17 bases lay between the germline ends. The CDR3 spells CASSLGAGNAEEQYF. DNA for the CDR3: TGTGCCAGCAGCTTAGGAGCAGGGAATGCAGAAGAGCAGTACTTC.

The chain carries TRBV7-7 and TRBJ2-2, with D possibly matching TRBD1 (5 bases). Germline V CDR1 and CDR2: SSHAT, FNYEAQ (reference sequence). The CDR3 loop spans 15 amino acids. Trimming took off 5 bases at V and 5 bases at J, with 15 bases between the two ends. The CDR3 sequence: CASSPRGRETGELFF. DNA of the CDR3: TGTGCCAGCAGCCCCCGCGGCAGGGAAACCGGGGAGCTGTTTTTT.

The gene calls are TRBV19 and TRBJ2-5; no clear D gene. From germline, CDR1 is LNHDA and CDR2 SQIVND (reference sequence). The CDR3 spans 13 residues. The V end lost 0 bases, the J end lost 5 bases, and 7 bases lay between the germline ends. The CDR3 sequence: CASSIEESETQYF. CDR3 bases: TGTGCCAGTAGTATAGAGGAGTCGGAGACCCAGTACTTC.

The V gene is TRBV7-2, the J gene TRBJ2-2; D remains ambiguous. V was cut by 1 base and J by 1 base, with 4 bases left in between. In germline, CDR1 is SGHTA, CDR2 FQGNSA. CDR3 length: 14 residues. The CDR3 loop reads CASSLEQNTGELFF. The CDR3 DNA reads TGTGCCAGCAGCTTAGAACAGAACACCGGGGAGCTGTTTTTT.

The chain combines TRBV5-1 with TRBJ2-7, with 12 positions matching TRBD2. This CDR3 contains 15 residues. Trimming cost V 4 bases and J 3 bases; bases outside gene matches: 5. The germline V gene has CDR1 SGHRS and CDR2 YFSETQ. The CDR3 protein is CASSTTSGGFYEQYF. In nucleotides, the CDR3 is TGCGCCAGCAGCACCACTAGCGGGGGGTTCTACGAGCAGTACTTC.

This rearrangement joins TRBV7-3 to TRBJ1-4, with D uncertain. Germline loops: CDR1 SGHTA, CDR2 FQGTGA. There are 13 residues in the CDR3. V shed 2 bases and J shed 8 bases, with 9 bases lying between them. The CDR3 DNA sequence: TGTGCCAGCAGCTTAGGGCGTGGGGAAAAACTGTTTTTT. Amino acids: CASSLGRGEKLFF.

V is TRBV5-6 and J is TRBJ2-7, with D tentatively TRBD1 (5 bases). The CDR3 has 13 residues. The V end lost 0 bases, the J end lost 3 bases, and 7 bases lay between the germline ends. Germline values: CDR1 SGHDT, CDR2 YYEEEE. CDR3 loop: CASSLGQYYEQYF. In DNA, the CDR3 is TGTGCCAGCAGCTTGGGACAGTACTACGAGCAGTACTTC.

The chain is built from TRBV12-5 and TRBJ1-2, with D possibly matching TRBD1 (5 bases). The CDR3 sequence is 15 residues long. Between the trimmed V and J ends, which lost 2 bases and 2 bases, there was a span of 12 bases. CDR1 LGHNT and CDR2 FRNRAP come from the germline V gene. CDR3 sequence reads: CASGLLRGNNYGYTF. DNA of the CDR3: TGTGCTAGTGGTTTGTTAAGGGGAAACAACTATGGCTACACCTTC.

The chain combines TRBV5-1 with TRBJ1-1; 7 positions agree with TRBD1. The CDR3 loop spans 14 amino acids. V gave up 3 bases and J gave up 2 bases; unmatched junction bases: 4. Germline V gene lookup returns CDR1 SGHRS and CDR2 YFSETQ. For the CDR3, the DNA is TGCGCCAGCAGCTGGGACAGACCAAACACTGAAGCTTTCTTT. This encodes CASSWDRPNTEAFF.

The chain is built from TRBV5-1 and TRBJ2-7; the D gene is possibly TRBD2 (6 bases). Germline-derived CDR1 and CDR2 are SGHRS and YFSETQ. Trimming removed 3 bases from V and 5 bases from J, with 9 bases in between. The CDR3 runs 12 residues. The CDR3: CASSSAGNEQYF. CDR3 DNA: TGCGCCAGCAGCTCCGCGGGGAACGAGCAGTACTTC. Full variable domain (remainder filled in from reference TRBV5-1 and TRBJ2-7): KAGVTQTPRYLIKTRGQQVTLSCSPISGHRSVSWYQQTPGQGLQFLFEYFSETQRNKGNFPGRFSGRQFSNSRSEMNVSTLELGDSALYLCASSSAGNEQYFGPGTRLTVT.

This chain connects TRBV18 to TRBJ1-1, with TRBD1 matching over 7 bases. The length of the CDR3 is 14 residues. The V gene end was trimmed by 4 bases and the J gene end by 4 bases; junction bases not matched to a gene: 6. Per germline, CDR1 KGHSH and CDR2 LQKENI. CDR3 in amino acids: CASSRAGGSTEAFF. The CDR3 region has the DNA TGTGCCAGCTCACGGGCAGGGGGAAGCACTGAAGCTTTCTTT.

The count of this clone is one. Other DNA sequences in the sample encode the same CDR3. This sequence joins TRBV4-1 and TRBJ2-7; maybe TRBD1 (6 bases). Looked up from germline, CDR1 is MGHRA and CDR2 is YSYEKL. Trimming shortened V by 1 base and J by 3 bases, and 10 bases separated the two germline ends. The CDR3 is 14 amino acids. CDR3 DNA: TGCGCCAGCAGCCAAGTCACAGGGCTCTACGAGCAGTACTTC. Its protein product is CASSQVTGLYEQYF.

The chain is built from TRBV5-1 and TRBJ2-5; tentatively, D is TRBD2 (6 bases). CDR3 length: 15 amino acids. Germline V gene lookup returns CDR1 SGHRS and CDR2 YFSETQ. Trimming stripped 4 bases from V and 5 bases from J, with 18 bases between. The CDR3 loop reads CASSPQAGSMETQYF. CDR3 bases: TGCGCCAGCAGCCCCCAGGCGGGATCCATGGAGACCCAGTACTTC.

This chain uses TRBV5-1 with TRBJ1-1; D ambiguous. The CDR3 consists of 15 residues. The germline V and J ends were trimmed by 3 bases and 8 bases, with 20 bases remaining between them. Germline CDR1 reads SGHRS; CDR2 reads YFSETQ. The CDR3 here is CASSSLGPLSQEAFF. In nucleotides, the CDR3 is TGCGCCAGCAGCTCCCTAGGTCCCCTAAGCCAAGAAGCTTTCTTT.

The chain couples TRBV6-6 to TRBJ1-2, with TRBD1 identical over 7 bases. The germline CDR1 and CDR2 sequences are MNHNY and SVGAGI (reference sequence). V shed 8 bases, J shed 3 bases, and the junction held 9 bases outside the gene matches. This CDR3 is built from 14 residues. The CDR3 region is CASSQGEVDYGYTF. CDR3 DNA sequence: TGTGCCAGCTCCCAGGGGGAGGTGGACTATGGCTACACCTTC.

The CDR3 is CASCAGSPYEQYF. In DNA form, the CDR3 reads TGTGCCAGCTGCGCGGGATCCCCCTACGAGCAGTACTTC. V and J are TRBV18 and TRBJ2-7; a weak D match, TRBD2 (6 bases). Trimming cost V 7 bases and J 2 bases, with 12 bases left between them. Germline values: CDR1 KGHSH, CDR2 LQKENI. This CDR3 is built from 13 residues.

This clone showed up just a few times. This chain uses TRBV24-1 with TRBJ2-7; D is undetermined. The CDR3 loop spans 12 amino acids. V lost 7 bases to trimming and J lost 6 bases, with 12 bases between them. CDR1 KGHDR and CDR2 SFDVKD come from the germline V gene. The CDR3 sequence is CATSLPLSEQYF. As DNA, the CDR3 is TGTGCCACCAGCCTTCCCCTATCCGAGCAGTACTTC.

The V gene is TRBV6-6, the J gene TRBJ1-1; 7 bases fit TRBD1. V shed 6 bases and J 0 bases; nucleotides not matched to a gene: 4. This CDR3 has 14 amino acids. CDR1 and CDR2 from the germline V gene are MNHNY and SVGAGI (reference sequence). CDR3 sequence (DNA): TGTGCCAGCAGCCCCGACAGGGTGAACACTGAAGCTTTCTTT. Protein: CASSPDRVNTEAFF.

The V and J genes are TRBV6-6 and TRBJ2-7; a weak D match, TRBD2 (5 bases). V was clipped by 2 bases and J by 2 bases, with 10 bases between them. CDR1 MNHNY and CDR2 SVGAGI come from the germline V gene (reference sequence). The CDR3 has 14 residues. CDR3: CASSYASSPYEQYF. The CDR3 nucleotides read TGTGCCAGCAGTTACGCTAGCTCCCCCTACGAGCAGTACTTC.

V and J are TRBV19 and TRBJ1-5, with unresolved D. Deletions cut 4 bases from V and 1 base from J, with 5 bases between. Germline V gene lookup returns CDR1 LNHDA and CDR2 SQIVND (reference sequence). There are 13 residues in the CDR3. The CDR3 sequence is CASSNKSNQPQHF. DNA for the CDR3: TGTGCCAGTAGTAACAAGAGCAATCAGCCCCAGCATTTT. The full variable domain, with the rest looked up from reference TRBV19 and TRBJ1-5, is DGGITQSPKYLFRKEGQNVTLSCEQNLNHDAMYWYRQDPGQGLRLIYYSQIVNDFQKGDIAEGYSVSREKKESFPLTVTSAQKNPTAFYLCASSNKSNQPQHFGDGTRLSIL.

This chain links TRBV6-5 with TRBJ2-7; 11 bases map to TRBD2. Germline values: CDR1 MNHEY, CDR2 SVGAGI. V shed 6 bases, J shed 4 bases, and the junction held 5 bases outside the gene matches. CDR3 length equals 14 residues. The CDR3 sequence: CASRTGTSGYEQYF. Here the CDR3 DNA reads TGTGCCAGCAGGACCGGGACTAGCGGTTACGAGCAGTACTTC.

This clone has just a few counts. The V gene is TRBV24-1, the J gene TRBJ1-1; the match to TRBD1 covers 8 bases. V shed 10 bases, J shed 1 base, and the junction held 4 bases outside the gene matches. Germline CDR1 reads KGHDR; CDR2 reads SFDVKD. The CDR3 totals 13 residues. The CDR3 spells CATRQGPNTEAFF. CDR3 DNA: TGTGCCACTCGACAGGGGCCGAACACTGAAGCTTTCTTT.

V is TRBV9 and J is TRBJ2-5; 7 bases agree with TRBD2. The CDR3 contains 15 residues. Losses at the gene ends were 0 bases for V and 5 bases for J; bases not matched to a gene: 7. Germline-derived CDR1 and CDR2 are SGDLS and YYNGEE. The CDR3 DNA is TGTGCCAGCAGCGTAGTCGGCGGGGGAGGCGAGACCCAGTACTTC. Protein sequence: CASSVVGGGGETQYF.

The chain has TRBV5-4 and TRBJ2-3; the D gene is possibly TRBD1 (6 bases). This CDR3 comprises 15 residues. V was clipped by 3 bases and J by 6 bases, with 17 bases between them. From germline, CDR1 is SGHNT and CDR2 YYREEE (reference sequence). The CDR3 is CASSSRDKSVDTQYF. The CDR3 DNA sequence: TGTGCCAGCAGCTCCCGGGACAAGAGCGTTGATACGCAGTATTTT.

The chain is built from TRBV6-1 and TRBJ2-2; 8 bases agree with TRBD1. V shed 0 bases, J shed 7 bases, and the junction held 10 bases outside the gene matches. This CDR3 is 17 amino acids long. Germline CDR1 reads MNHNS; CDR2 reads SASEGT. The CDR3 DNA sequence: TGTGCCAGCAGTGAAGCGCCAACAGGGGGGAAAGACGGGGAGCTGTTTTTT. It is translated as CASSEAPTGGKDGELFF.

There are many counts of this clone. DNA of the CDR3: TGTGCCAGCAGCTCCAACAGGTTTACAAGTTCACCCCTCCACTTT. As protein: CASSSNRFTSSPLHF. The rearrangement uses TRBV28 and TRBJ1-6; D is possibly TRBD1 (5 bases). The V end was cut by 6 bases, the J end by 9 bases, with 18 bases between. CDR1 and CDR2 (germline): MDHEN, SYDVKM. This CDR3 spans 15 amino acids.

The rearrangement joins TRBV11-1 to TRBJ1-4; tentative D call: TRBD1 (6 bases). In germline, CDR1 is SGHAT, CDR2 FQDESV (reference sequence). The CDR3 runs 14 residues. Trimming stripped 5 bases from V and 5 bases from J, with 12 bases between. In DNA, the CDR3 is TGTGCCAGCAGCCCCACAGGGTCGAATGAAAAACTGTTTTTT. This codes for CASSPTGSNEKLFF.

The CDR3 loop reads CASSQGEVWAGANVLTF. CDR3 sequence (DNA): TGCGCCAGCAGCCAGGGGGAGGTATGGGCTGGGGCCAACGTCCTGACTTTC. This chain connects TRBV5-1 to TRBJ2-6, with a weak D call TRBD1 (7 bases). The germline V and J ends were trimmed by 4 bases and 2 bases, with 16 bases remaining between them. CDR1 is SGHRS and CDR2 is YFSETQ in the germline V gene. This CDR3 has 17 residues.